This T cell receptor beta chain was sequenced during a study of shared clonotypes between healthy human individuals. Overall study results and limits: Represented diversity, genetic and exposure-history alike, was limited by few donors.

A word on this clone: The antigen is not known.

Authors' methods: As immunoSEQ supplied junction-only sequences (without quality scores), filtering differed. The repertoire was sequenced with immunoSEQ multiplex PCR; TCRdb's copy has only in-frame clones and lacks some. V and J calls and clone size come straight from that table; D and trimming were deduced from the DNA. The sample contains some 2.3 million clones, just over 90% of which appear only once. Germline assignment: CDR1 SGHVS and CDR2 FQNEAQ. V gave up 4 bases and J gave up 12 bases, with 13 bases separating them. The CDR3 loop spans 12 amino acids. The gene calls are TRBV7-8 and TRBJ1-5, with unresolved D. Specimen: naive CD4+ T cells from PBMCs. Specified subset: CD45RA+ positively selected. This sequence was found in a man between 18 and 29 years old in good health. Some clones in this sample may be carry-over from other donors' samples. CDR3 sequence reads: CASSSPSRVQHF. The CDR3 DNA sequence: TGTGCCAGCAGCTCCCCCTCTCGTGTCCAGCATTTT.